A single sample gave rise to the 28 T cell receptor beta chains below, sequenced in a study of blood T cells in healthy people across ages. Primers used in a second PCR of roughly 6 to 12 cycles were a sample-barcoded 5' primer and a J-beta primer mix. From the 5' RACE reads, TCRdb called clonotypes with MiXCR, one entry per CDR3 protein. The profile shows fewer than 2 million distinct CDR3 sequences, around 40% of them singletons. The source material was blood. Source of these receptors: a human donor in good health.

Only a few counts were recorded for this clonotype. The rearrangement uses TRBV20-1 and TRBJ2-7; D might be TRBD2 (5 bases). The CDR3 has 15 amino acids. In germline, CDR1 is DFQATT, CDR2 SNEGSKA (reference sequence). V lost 2 bases and J lost 6, with 20 bases in between. CDR3 sequence: CSARKLGLLASEQYF. CDR3 sequence (DNA): TGCAGTGCTAGAAAGCTTGGGCTATTAGCGTCCGAGCAGTACTTC.

The rearrangement links TRBV29-1 to TRBJ2-3; perhaps TRBD2 as D (5 bases). CDR1 and CDR2 (germline): SQVTM, ANQGSEA. The CDR3 consists of 13 residues. The V gene lost 6 bases and the J gene lost 1 base, with 11 bases spanning the gap. The CDR3 loop reads CSVREFGTDTQYF. The CDR3 DNA follows: TGCAGCGTAAGGGAGTTTGGCACAGATACGCAGTATTTT.

The chain uses TRBV20-1 and TRBJ1-1; D not certain. V lost 6 bases to trimming and J lost 4 bases, with 15 bases between them. The CDR3 sequence is 13 residues long. Germline CDR1 DFQATT, CDR2 SNEGSKA (reference sequence). CDR3 loop: CSAAARMVTEAFF. CDR3 bases: TGCAGTGCCGCGGCAAGGATGGTCACTGAAGCTTTCTTT.

This clonotype has just a few counts. The chain couples TRBV7-3 to TRBJ2-1, with TRBD2 matching 8 bases. Per the germline V gene, CDR1 is SGHTA and CDR2 is FQGTGA. V was clipped by 1 base and J by 6 bases; unmatched bases: 5. CDR3 size: 15 residues. In DNA, the CDR3 is TGTGCCAGCAGCTTAAATCCGGGGGGGCTCAATGAGCAGTTCTTC. Amino acids: CASSLNPGGLNEQFF.

This chain links TRBV4-1 with TRBJ2-1; D possibly corresponds to TRBD1 (6 bases). Trimming cost V 4 bases and J 4 bases, with 14 bases left between them. Per germline, CDR1 MGHRA and CDR2 YSYEKL. The CDR3 has 15 residues. CDR3 nucleotides: TGCGCCAGCAGCCTCCGACAGGTTGCATACAATGAGCAGTTCTTC. This translates into CASSLRQVAYNEQFF.

This clonotype has a handful of counts. This chain connects TRBV7-2 to TRBJ2-5; 7 nucleotides match TRBD1. The CDR3 length is 15 residues. The V gene's germline CDR1 is SGHTA and CDR2 FQGNSA. V lost 4 bases to trimming and J lost 0 bases; unmatched junction nucleotides: 5. This CDR3 reads CASSSNRGNQETQYF. As DNA, the CDR3 is TGTGCCAGCAGCTCGAACAGGGGAAACCAAGAGACCCAGTACTTC.

This clonotype was recorded many times. The chain is built from TRBV12-3 or TRBV12-4 and TRBJ2-5; a possible D gene is TRBD2 (6 bases). This CDR3 region has 13 residues. V lost 5 bases, J lost 5 bases, and 12 bases lay in between. DNA of the CDR3: TGTGCCAGCAGTCGACTAGAGGGTGAGACCCAGTACTTC. This gives the protein CASSRLEGETQYF.

This clonotype showed up just a few times. The genes are TRBV27 and TRBJ2-5, with D unresolved. CDR3 size: 16 residues. V was cut by 0 bases and J by 4 bases, with 15 bases left in between. The V gene's germline CDR1 is MNHEY and CDR2 SMNVEV (reference sequence). DNA for the CDR3: TGTGCCAGCAGTTTATCGGATTGGCCTACTCCAGAGACCCAGTACTTC. Its translation is CASSLSDWPTPETQYF.

V and J are TRBV25-1 and TRBJ2-5, with 10 nucleotides matching TRBD1. The V gene end was trimmed by 5 bases and the J gene end by 4 bases; junction bases not matched to a gene: 7. This CDR3 spans 15 amino acids. The germline V gene encodes CDR1 MGHDK and CDR2 SYGVNS. CDR3 sequence: CASSPGQGPGETQYF. CDR3 nucleotide sequence: TGTGCCAGCAGTCCGGGACAGGGGCCAGGAGAGACCCAGTACTTC.

This clonotype was seen more than once but under ten times. The genes are TRBV6-4 and TRBJ2-3; D may be TRBD1 (5 bases). V was trimmed by 7 bases and J by 2 bases, leaving 22 bases between them. The CDR3 runs to 17 residues. The germline gives CDR1 MRHNA, CDR2 SNTAGT. CDR3: CASTTPPTAYYTDTQYF. As DNA, the CDR3 is TGTGCCAGCACGACTCCACCGACAGCATACTACACAGATACGCAGTATTTT.

The chain couples TRBV28 to TRBJ2-7; the D gene is possibly TRBD2 (6 bases). The CDR3 totals 15 residues. V was trimmed by 4 bases and J by 0 bases, leaving 13 bases between them. The germline V gene has CDR1 MDHEN and CDR2 SYDVKM. The CDR3 DNA reads TGTGCCAGCAGTTCCTACGGGGGTAGCTCCTACGAGCAGTACTTC. Amino acids: CASSSYGGSSYEQYF.

This clonotype was observed a few times. This chain uses TRBV12-3 or TRBV12-4 with TRBJ2-1, with D perhaps TRBD1 or TRBD2 (5 bases each). The length of the CDR3 is 13 residues. Trimming removed 3 bases at V and 13 bases at J, with 16 bases between. CDR3 sequence (DNA): TGTGCCAGCAGTTTCCAGCAATCAGGGAGACAGTTCTTC. Its translation is CASSFQQSGRQFF.

The genes are TRBV15 and TRBJ2-3; 7 nucleotides line up with TRBD1. The germline gives CDR1 LNHNV, CDR2 YYDKDF (reference sequence). The V and J ends lost 5 bases and 2 bases, in that order; junction bases with no gene match: 16. CDR3 length: 18 amino acids. In DNA form, the CDR3 reads TGTGCCACCAGCGGGCTTTACGGGACAGTTGAATTCACAGATACGCAGTATTTT. It yields the protein CATSGLYGTVEFTDTQYF.

This clonotype was seen only a few times. This chain joins TRBV5-1 and TRBJ1-4; 9 positions agree with TRBD1. The CDR3 runs 14 residues. V was pared by 4 bases and J by 8 bases, with 6 bases of the junction left unmatched. Germline V lookup: CDR1 SGHRS, CDR2 YFSETQ. The CDR3 sequence: CASSPGQGMEKLFF. The CDR3 DNA reads TGCGCCAGCAGCCCGGGACAGGGAATGGAAAAACTGTTTTTT.

The chain is built from TRBV7-2 and TRBJ2-3; 7 bases line up with TRBD1. This CDR3 comprises 15 residues. J lost 2 bases, V lost 3 bases, and 5 bases had no gene match. CDR1 and CDR2 (germline): SGHTA, FQGNSA. The DNA for the CDR3 is TGTGCCAGCAGCTTCGTAGGGACAGCCACAGATACGCAGTATTTT. Translating gives CASSFVGTATDTQYF.

This clonotype occurred a few times. The rearrangement joins TRBV12-3 or TRBV12-4 to TRBJ2-7, with 9 positions matching TRBD2. The CDR3 has 15 residues. V gave up 7 bases and J gave up 0 bases; unmatched junction bases: 7. The CDR3 here is CASTLKTSGSYEQYF. CDR3 coding DNA: TGTGCCAGCACCCTTAAGACTAGCGGCTCCTACGAGCAGTACTTC.

V usage is TRBV7-9 and J usage is TRBJ2-1; D unclear. This CDR3 comprises 14 residues. Germline V gene data show CDR1 as SEHNR and CDR2 as FQNEAQ (reference sequence). V was cut by 5 bases and J by 4 bases, with 12 bases left in between. This chain's CDR3 is CASSEFTGYNEQFF. CDR3 coding DNA: TGTGCCAGCAGCGAGTTTACGGGTTACAATGAGCAGTTCTTC.

The V and J genes are TRBV3-1 and TRBJ1-1; no firm D call. This CDR3 comprises 13 residues. Germline V CDR1 and CDR2: LGHDT, YNNKEL (reference sequence). V gave up 4 bases and J gave up 3 bases, with 9 bases separating them. The CDR3 coding sequence is TGTGCCAGCAGCCGCAAAGGGTACACTGAAGCTTTCTTT. It encodes CASSRKGYTEAFF.

This clonotype has a handful of counts. V is TRBV10-3 and J is TRBJ2-3; 9 nucleotides match TRBD1. Losses at the gene ends were 3 bases for V and 4 bases for J; bases not matched to a gene: 8. The germline gives CDR1 ENHRY, CDR2 SYGVKD. CDR3 size: 16 residues. The DNA for the CDR3 is TGTGCCATCAGTGACCGGGACAGGGTAGCATCAGATACGCAGTATTTT. This translates into CAISDRDRVASDTQYF.

This clonotype was seen many times. J is TRBJ2-7 and V is TRBV25-1; no clear D. CDR1 is MGHDK and CDR2 is SYGVNS in the germline V gene. The CDR3 extends over 15 amino acids. V shed 3 bases and J shed 6 bases, with 18 bases lying between them. CDR3 nucleotide sequence: TGTGCCAGCAGTGATGAGTATGGGGATTGGAGCGAGCAGTACTTC. Translating gives CASSDEYGDWSEQYF.

The chain employs TRBV13 and TRBJ1-4; 7 positions agree with TRBD1. The germline V gene has CDR1 PRHDT and CDR2 FYEKMQ (reference sequence). V was clipped by 4 bases and J by 4 bases; unmatched bases: 6. The CDR3 contains 15 residues. DNA of the CDR3: TGTGCCAGCAGCTCGGGGACAGCCCTTAATGAAAAACTGTTTTTT. Residues: CASSSGTALNEKLFF.

As DNA, the CDR3 is TGTGCCAGCAGCAGAGAGGAGAGAGACAGCTTGGATGGCTACACCTTC. Protein: CASSREERDSLDGYTF. V and J are TRBV9 and TRBJ1-2; a weak D match, TRBD1 (5 bases). Germline values: CDR1 SGDLS, CDR2 YYNGEE. This CDR3 has 16 residues. V lost 4 bases and J lost 6, with 22 bases in between.

V usage is TRBV20-1 and J usage is TRBJ2-1, with 9 bases identical to TRBD1. The J segment lost 8 bases and the V segment lost 6 bases, leaving 17 bases of the junction unmatched. Germline V gives CDR1 DFQATT, CDR2 SNEGSKA (reference sequence). The CDR3 runs to 16 residues. Here the CDR3 reads CSAPNFRDRVLDEQFF. CDR3 coding DNA: TGCAGTGCGCCAAACTTCCGGGACAGGGTTTTGGATGAGCAGTTCTTC.

The chain joins TRBV27 to TRBJ1-2; 11 nucleotides agree with TRBD1. V shed 3 bases, J shed 9 bases, and the junction held 3 bases outside the gene matches. In germline, CDR1 is MNHEY, CDR2 SMNVEV (reference sequence). This CDR3 spans 13 amino acids. The CDR3 region is CASSFGQGASYTF. The CDR3 DNA sequence: TGTGCCAGCAGTTTTGGACAGGGGGCGAGCTACACCTTC.

This clonotype was seen just once. Here the CDR3 omits its conserved ending phenylalanine or tryptophan, so a read error is the likely source. The chain uses TRBV24-1 and TRBJ1-1; no clear D gene. The CDR3 is 17 amino acids. V dropped 1 base and J dropped 0 bases, with 14 bases sitting between them. Germline lookup yields CDR1 KGHDR and CDR2 SFDVKD. The CDR3 DNA is TGTGCCACCAGTGATTTTACCCAGGTCATCTTGAACACTGAAGCTTTCTGT. As protein: CATSDFTQVILNTEAFC.

The table lists this clonotype with a few counts. The V gene is TRBV11-2, the J gene TRBJ2-5, with 8 bases lining up with TRBD2. The germline CDR1 and CDR2 sequences are SGHAT and FQNNGV. Trimming cost V 5 bases and J 5 bases; bases outside gene matches: 13. The CDR3 extends over 16 amino acids. CDR3 protein: CASSSSGEGVRETQYF. CDR3 DNA sequence: TGTGCCAGCAGCAGTAGCGGGGAGGGGGTTCGGGAGACCCAGTACTTC.

The chain combines TRBV4-3 with TRBJ1-2; TRBD1 might be the D (5 bases). Germline V gives CDR1 LGHNA, CDR2 YSLEER. Trimming cost V 3 bases and J 3 bases, with 11 bases left between them. This CDR3 has 14 residues. CDR3 amino acids: CASSQGDGYYGYTF. DNA for the CDR3: TGCGCCAGCAGCCAGGGGGACGGGTACTATGGCTACACCTTC.

The chain joins TRBV7-9 to TRBJ1-2; D is unresolved. V was cut by 5 bases and J by 3 bases, with 19 bases left in between. The CDR3 sequence is 16 residues long. Germline V gene sequence: CDR1 SEHNR, CDR2 FQNEAQ (reference sequence). In DNA, the CDR3 is TGTGCCAGCAGCCCCCATGGCGGCTCATTCGACTATGGCTACACCTTC. Its protein product is CASSPHGGSFDYGYTF.